This T cell receptor (beta chain) was sequenced in a study of control samples from healthy donors and cancer patients. Assay: immunoSEQ multiplex PCR; the TCRdb copy retains only in-frame clones and omits some. The sample contains more than 75,000 clones, approximately 90% of which appear only once. The CDR3 consists of 14 residues. Trimming removed 0 bases at V and 5 bases at J, with 10 bases between. From germline, CDR1 is GTSNPN and CDR2 SVGIG (reference sequence). The chain links TRBV30 to TRBJ1-4, with no clear D. The TCR sequence derives from a woman aged 60-75 years with head and neck cancer. Source material: PBMCs. The CDR3 nucleotides are TGTGCCTGGAGTGTAAAGAGTCTGAATGAAAAACTGTTTTTT. Protein sequence: CAWSVKSLNEKLFF.